This T cell receptor (beta chain) was observed in a study of alternative splicing in chronic myeloid leukemia remission (dated by TCRdb to about 2020). For the wider study: RNA sequencing was used to profile peripheral blood from chronic-phase CML patients at diagnosis and at remission, and the results were compared with those from healthy donors. About 9 diagnostic specimens, together with matched remission specimens, were obtained from the RESIST (imatinib), ENESTxtnd (nilotinib) and PINNACLE (nilotinib plus pegylated interferon) trials. Median ages of roughly 50 years at diagnosis, 56 to 65 at remission and approximately 40 for healthy controls were recorded. The diagnostic specimens from the trials consisted of total leukocytes from peripheral blood collected in EDTA. Nine CML samples, seven diagnostic and two matched remission, came from the French Persistem study. The female/male split was 11/5 for diagnosis samples, 8/3 for remission samples and 2/4 for controls. For diagnosis, remission and control samples alike, total RNA was extracted from peripheral blood mononuclear cells using Trizol.

What the research found in general, with its limitations: Blood cell composition at remission was reconfigured to resemble lymphoid cell-enriched normal controls. Blood cell composition differed strongly by timepoint, shifting from myeloid progenitor enrichment at diagnosis to mature lymphoid enrichment at remission.

Spanning cysteine to phenylalanine, the CDR3 consists of 16 amino acids. No DNA is recorded. Library preparation employed bulk RNA-seq. The TruSeq Stranded RNA sample prep kit was used to generate libraries of poly-A-enriched mRNA from an input of 1 ug total RNA. Every sample was sequenced in triplicate, with paired-end sequencing run on a HiSeq 2500. RNA-seq read length was 125 nucleotides per mate. From the authors' description of their analysis: Reads were trimmed and aligned to hg38 using STAR v2.7, and quality control was done with FASTQC, RSeQC and multiqc. Salmon 0.14.1 was used to quantify gene expression levels as transcripts per million (TPM). Principal component analysis suggested that transcriptomic profiles were not driven by trial, library batch, sequencing batch, treatment regimen or sex. Reads reprocessed by TCRdb are summarized as one entry per CDR3 protein sequence, and DNA is absent. In this record, the V and J calls reflect TCRdb's handling and not the investigators' own analysis. The sample table records hundreds of distinct CDR3 sequences; about 97% of these occur just once. Jointly, the top ten make up 3.5% to 4% of the sample.

What this sample's time point label stands for: chronic-phase CML before TKI therapy (screening/day 1). Fewer than 20 CML patients made up the patient cohort, and matched post-remission samples were obtained for some of these patients. Concerning this clonotype: Its antigen remains undetermined.

Recombination joined TRBV24/OR9-2 with TRBJ2-1; with no DNA, the TCRdb D assignment of TRBD2 cannot be verified. TRBV24/OR9-2 is an ORF for which the function is uncertain. The clonotype was recovered from an adult with chronic myeloid leukemia. Sequences were derived from PBMCs or total blood leukocytes (not recorded which), sampled at diagnosis. This receptor carries the CDR3 CATSDSSGSSYNEQFF.